This T cell receptor (beta chain) was captured by sequencing in a study of radiation and T cells in renal cell carcinoma. About this clone: Its antigen is unknown.

J gave up 5 bases and V 3 bases, and 7 bases lay outside the gene matches. The CDR3 is 15 residues long. The germline V gene has CDR1 MGHDK and CDR2 SYGVNS. Stated time point: baseline pretreatment blood. Stated treatment: 15 Gy SBRT to primary tumor, nephrectomy 4 weeks later. Study results and caveats: Without pretreatment biopsies, baseline tumor clonotype presence was undetermined.

Generated by immunoSEQ multiplex PCR, the TCRdb table keeps only in-frame clones and is missing some. The profile shows about 49,000 clones, around 83% of them singletons. The sequence derives from a woman aged 70-85 years with renal cell carcinoma. V usage is TRBV25-1 and J usage is TRBJ2-1; 7 nucleotides align to TRBD2. The starting material was blood, obtained from a patient whose treatment included radiotherapy and nephrectomy. Written as DNA, the CDR3 is TGTGCCAGCAGTGATGGGAGGGCCGGAGACAATGAGCAGTTCTTC. Translation: CASSDGRAGDNEQFF. The full variable domain, with the rest looked up from reference TRBV25-1 and TRBJ2-1, is EADIYQTPRYLVIGTGKKITLECSQTMGHDKMYWYQQDPGMELHLIHYSYGVNSTEKGDLSSESTVSRIRTEHFPLTLESARPSHTSQYLCASSDGRAGDNEQFFGPGTRLTVL.